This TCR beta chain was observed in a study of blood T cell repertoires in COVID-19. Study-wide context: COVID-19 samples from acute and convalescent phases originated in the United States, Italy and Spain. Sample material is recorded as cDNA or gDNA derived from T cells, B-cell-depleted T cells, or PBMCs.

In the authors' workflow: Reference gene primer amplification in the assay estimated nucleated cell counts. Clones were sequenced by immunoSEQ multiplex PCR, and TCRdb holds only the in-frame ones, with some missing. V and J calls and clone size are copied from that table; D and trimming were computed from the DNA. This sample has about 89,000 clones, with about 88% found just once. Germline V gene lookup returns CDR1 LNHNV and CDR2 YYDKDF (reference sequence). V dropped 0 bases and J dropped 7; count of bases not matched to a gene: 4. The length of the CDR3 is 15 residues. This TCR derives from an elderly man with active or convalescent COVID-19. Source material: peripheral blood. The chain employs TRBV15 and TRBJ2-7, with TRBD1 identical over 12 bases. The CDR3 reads CATSREGTGGTEQYF. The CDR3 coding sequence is TGTGCCACCAGCAGAGAAGGGACAGGGGGCACGGAGCAGTACTTC. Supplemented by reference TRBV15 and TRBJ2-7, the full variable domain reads DAMVIQNPRYQVTQFGKPVTLSCSQTLNHNVMYWYQQKSSQAPKLLFHYYDKDFNNEADTPDNFQSRRPNTSFCFLDIRSPGLGDTAMYLCATSREGTGGTEQYFGPGTRLTVT.